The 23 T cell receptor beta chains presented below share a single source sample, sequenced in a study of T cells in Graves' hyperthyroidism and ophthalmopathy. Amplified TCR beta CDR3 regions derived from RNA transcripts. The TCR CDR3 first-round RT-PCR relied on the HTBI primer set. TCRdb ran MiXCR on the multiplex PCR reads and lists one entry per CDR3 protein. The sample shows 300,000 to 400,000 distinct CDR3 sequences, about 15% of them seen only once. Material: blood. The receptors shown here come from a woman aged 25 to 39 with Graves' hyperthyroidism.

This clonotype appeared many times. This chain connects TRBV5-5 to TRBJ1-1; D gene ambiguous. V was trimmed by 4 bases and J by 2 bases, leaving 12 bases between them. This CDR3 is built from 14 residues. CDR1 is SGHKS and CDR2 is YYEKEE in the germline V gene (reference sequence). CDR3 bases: TGTGCCAGCAGCGCCCGGAGCCAAAACACTGAAGCTTTCTTT. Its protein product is CASSARSQNTEAFF.

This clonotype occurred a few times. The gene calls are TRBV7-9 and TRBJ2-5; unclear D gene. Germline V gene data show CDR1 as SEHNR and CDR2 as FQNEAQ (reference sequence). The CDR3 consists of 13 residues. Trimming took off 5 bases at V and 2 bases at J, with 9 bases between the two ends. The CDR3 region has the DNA TGTGCCAGCAGCCTCCCCTTGCAAGAGACCCAGTACTTC. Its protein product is CASSLPLQETQYF.

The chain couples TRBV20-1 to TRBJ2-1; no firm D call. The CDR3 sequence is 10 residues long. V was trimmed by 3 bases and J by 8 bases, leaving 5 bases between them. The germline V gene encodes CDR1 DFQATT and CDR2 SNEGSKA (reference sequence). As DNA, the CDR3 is TGCAGTGCTAGTAGTTATGAGCAGTTCTTC. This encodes CSASSYEQFF.

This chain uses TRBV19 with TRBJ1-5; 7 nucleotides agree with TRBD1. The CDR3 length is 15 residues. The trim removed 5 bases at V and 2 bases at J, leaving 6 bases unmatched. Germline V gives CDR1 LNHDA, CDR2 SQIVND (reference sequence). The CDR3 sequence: CASSLTGARNQPQHF. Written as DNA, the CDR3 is TGTGCCAGTAGTCTAACAGGGGCGCGCAATCAGCCCCAGCATTTT.

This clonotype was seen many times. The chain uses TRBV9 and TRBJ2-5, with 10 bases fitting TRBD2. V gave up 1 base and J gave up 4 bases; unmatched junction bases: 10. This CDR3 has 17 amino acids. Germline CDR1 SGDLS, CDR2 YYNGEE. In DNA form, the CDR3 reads TGTGCCAGCAGCGTAACAGCGGGAGGGCAATCCGGAGAGACCCAGTACTTC. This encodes CASSVTAGGQSGETQYF.

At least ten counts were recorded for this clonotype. CDR3 sequence (DNA): TGTGCCAGCAGTCAACAGGGGACCGTCTACGAGCAGTACTTC. It yields the protein CASSQQGTVYEQYF. The rearrangement links TRBV7-6 to TRBJ2-7; 7 bases are shared with TRBD1. Germline V gene data show CDR1 as SGHVS and CDR2 as FNYEAQ. J was trimmed by 3 bases and V by 6 bases; bases with no gene match: 8. The CDR3 loop spans 14 amino acids.

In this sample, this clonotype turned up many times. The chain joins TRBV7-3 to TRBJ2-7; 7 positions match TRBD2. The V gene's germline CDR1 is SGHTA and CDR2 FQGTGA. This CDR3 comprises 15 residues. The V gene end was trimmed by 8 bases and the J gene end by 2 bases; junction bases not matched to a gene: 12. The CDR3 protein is CASLGGEAGPYEQYF. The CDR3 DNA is TGTGCCAGCCTGGGGGGGGAAGCGGGACCCTACGAGCAGTACTTC. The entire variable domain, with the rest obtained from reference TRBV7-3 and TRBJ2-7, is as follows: GAGVSQTPSNKVTEKGKYVELRCDPISGHTALYWYRQSLGQGPEFLIYFQGTGAADDSGLPNDRFFAVRPEGSVSTLKIQRTERGDSAVYLCASLGGEAGPYEQYFGPGTRLTVT.

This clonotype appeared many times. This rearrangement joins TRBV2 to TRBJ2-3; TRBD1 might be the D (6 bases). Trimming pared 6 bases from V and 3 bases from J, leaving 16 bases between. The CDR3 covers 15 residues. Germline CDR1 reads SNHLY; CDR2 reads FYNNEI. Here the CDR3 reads CASRTGVGETDTQYF. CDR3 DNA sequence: TGTGCCAGCAGGACAGGAGTAGGTGAGACAGATACGCAGTATTTT.

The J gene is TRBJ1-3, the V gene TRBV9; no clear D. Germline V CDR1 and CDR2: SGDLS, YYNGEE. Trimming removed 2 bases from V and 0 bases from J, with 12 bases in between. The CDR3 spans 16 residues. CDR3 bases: TGTGCCAGCAGCGTGTCAGGAGGGTACTCTGGAAACACCATATATTTT. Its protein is CASSVSGGYSGNTIYF. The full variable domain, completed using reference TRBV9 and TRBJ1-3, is DSGVTQTPKHLITATGQRVTLRCSPRSGDLSVYWYQQSLDQGLQFLIQYYNGEERAKGNILERFSAQQFPDLHSELNLSSLELGDSALYFCASSVSGGYSGNTIYFGEGSWLTVV.

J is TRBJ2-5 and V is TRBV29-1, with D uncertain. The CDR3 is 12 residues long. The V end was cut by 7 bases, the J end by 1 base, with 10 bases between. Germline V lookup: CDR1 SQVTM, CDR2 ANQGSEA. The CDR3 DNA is TGCAGCGCCGCGGAACTCCAAGAGACCCAGTACTTC. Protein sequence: CSAAELQETQYF.

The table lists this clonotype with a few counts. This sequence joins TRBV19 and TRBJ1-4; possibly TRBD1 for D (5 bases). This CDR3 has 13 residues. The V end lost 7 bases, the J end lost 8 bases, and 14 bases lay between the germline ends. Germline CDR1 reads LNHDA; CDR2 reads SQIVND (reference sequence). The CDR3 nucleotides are TGTGCCAGTAAGGGCAGGGAACTCGAAAAACTGTTTTTT. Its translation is CASKGRELEKLFF.

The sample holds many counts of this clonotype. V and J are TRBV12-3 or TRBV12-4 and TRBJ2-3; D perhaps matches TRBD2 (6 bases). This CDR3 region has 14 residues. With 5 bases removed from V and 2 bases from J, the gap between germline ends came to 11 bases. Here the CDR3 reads CASSAGRVTDTQYF. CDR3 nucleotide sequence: TGTGCCAGCAGTGCGGGGAGAGTCACAGATACGCAGTATTTT.

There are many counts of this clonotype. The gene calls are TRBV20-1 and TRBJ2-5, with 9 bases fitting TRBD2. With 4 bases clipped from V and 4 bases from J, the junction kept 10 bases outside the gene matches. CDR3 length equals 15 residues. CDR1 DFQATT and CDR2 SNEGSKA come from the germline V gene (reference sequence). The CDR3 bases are TGCAGTGCTACAGCCGGGACTAGCATGATAGAGACCCAGTACTTC. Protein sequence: CSATAGTSMIETQYF.

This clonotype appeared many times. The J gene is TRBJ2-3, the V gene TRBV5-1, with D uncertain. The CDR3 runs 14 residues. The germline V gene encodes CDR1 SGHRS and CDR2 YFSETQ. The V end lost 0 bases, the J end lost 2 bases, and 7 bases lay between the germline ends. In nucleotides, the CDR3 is TGCGCCAGCAGCTTGGACGTGGCCACAGATACGCAGTATTTT. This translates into CASSLDVATDTQYF.

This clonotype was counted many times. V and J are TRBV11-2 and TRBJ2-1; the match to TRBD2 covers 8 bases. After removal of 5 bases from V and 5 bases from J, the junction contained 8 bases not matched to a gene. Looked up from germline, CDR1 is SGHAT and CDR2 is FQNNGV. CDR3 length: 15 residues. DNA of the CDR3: TGTGCCAGCAGCCGGGGACTAGGGGAACACAATGAGCAGTTCTTC. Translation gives CASSRGLGEHNEQFF.

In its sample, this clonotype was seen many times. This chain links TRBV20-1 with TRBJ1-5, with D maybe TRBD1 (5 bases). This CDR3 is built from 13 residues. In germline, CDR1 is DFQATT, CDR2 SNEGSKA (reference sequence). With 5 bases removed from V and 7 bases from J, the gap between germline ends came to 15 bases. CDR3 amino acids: CSAGGGRNQPQHF. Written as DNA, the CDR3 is TGCAGTGCTGGGGGTGGACGGAACCAGCCCCAGCATTTT.

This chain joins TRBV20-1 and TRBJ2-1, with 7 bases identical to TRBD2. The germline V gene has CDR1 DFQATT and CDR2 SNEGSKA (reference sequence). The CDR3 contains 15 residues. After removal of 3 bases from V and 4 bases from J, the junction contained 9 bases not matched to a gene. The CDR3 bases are TGCAGTGCTAGGCGTTTGGCGGGGGTGTACAATGAGCAGTTCTTC. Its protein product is CSARRLAGVYNEQFF.

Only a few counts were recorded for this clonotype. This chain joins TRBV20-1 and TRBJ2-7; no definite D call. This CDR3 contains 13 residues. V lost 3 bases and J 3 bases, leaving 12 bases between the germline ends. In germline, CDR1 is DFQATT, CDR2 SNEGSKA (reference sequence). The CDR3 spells CSARSRANYEQYF. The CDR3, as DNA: TGCAGTGCTAGGTCAAGGGCCAACTACGAGCAGTACTTC.

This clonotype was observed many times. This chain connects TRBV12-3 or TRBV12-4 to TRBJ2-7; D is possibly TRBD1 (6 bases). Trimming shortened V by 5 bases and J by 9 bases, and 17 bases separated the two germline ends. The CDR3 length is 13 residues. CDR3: CASSLDRRGTQYF. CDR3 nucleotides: TGTGCCAGCAGTCTCGACAGGAGAGGGACGCAGTACTTC.

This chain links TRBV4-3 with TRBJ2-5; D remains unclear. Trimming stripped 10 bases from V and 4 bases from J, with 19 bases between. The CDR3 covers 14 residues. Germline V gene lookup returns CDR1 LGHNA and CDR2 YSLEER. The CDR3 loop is CATLKRPKPETQYF. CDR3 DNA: TGCGCCACCCTCAAGAGACCTAAGCCAGAGACCCAGTACTTC.

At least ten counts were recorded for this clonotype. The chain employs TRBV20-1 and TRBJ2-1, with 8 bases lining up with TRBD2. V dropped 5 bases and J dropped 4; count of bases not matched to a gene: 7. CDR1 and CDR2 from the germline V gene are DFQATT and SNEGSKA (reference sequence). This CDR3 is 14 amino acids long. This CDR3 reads CSAPLAGIYNEQFF. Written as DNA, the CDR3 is TGCAGTGCTCCTTTAGCGGGGATATACAATGAGCAGTTCTTC.

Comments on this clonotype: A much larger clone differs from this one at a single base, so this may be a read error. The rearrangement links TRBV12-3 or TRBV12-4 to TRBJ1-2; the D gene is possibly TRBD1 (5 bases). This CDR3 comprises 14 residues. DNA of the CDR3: TGTGCCAGCAGTTTGAAGCGGGGGTGGGGTGGCTACATCTTC. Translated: CASSLKRGWGGYIF.

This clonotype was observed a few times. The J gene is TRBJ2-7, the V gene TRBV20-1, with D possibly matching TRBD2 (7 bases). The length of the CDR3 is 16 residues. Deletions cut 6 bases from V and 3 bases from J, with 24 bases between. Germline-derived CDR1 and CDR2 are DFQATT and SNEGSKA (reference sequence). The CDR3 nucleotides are TGCAGTGCCATCGGGGGCGGGGGTCGGGTTTACTACGAGCAGTACTTC. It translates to CSAIGGGGRVYYEQYF.